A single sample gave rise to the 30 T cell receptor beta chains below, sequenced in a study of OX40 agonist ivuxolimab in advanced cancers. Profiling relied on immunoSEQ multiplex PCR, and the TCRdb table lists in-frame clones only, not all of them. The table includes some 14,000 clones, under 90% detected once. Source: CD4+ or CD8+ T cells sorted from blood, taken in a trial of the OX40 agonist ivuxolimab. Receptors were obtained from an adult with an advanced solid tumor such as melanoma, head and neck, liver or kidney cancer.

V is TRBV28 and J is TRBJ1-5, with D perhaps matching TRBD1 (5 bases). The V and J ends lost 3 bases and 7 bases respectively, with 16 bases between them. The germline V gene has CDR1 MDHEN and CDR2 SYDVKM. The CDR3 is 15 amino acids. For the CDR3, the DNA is TGTGCCAGCAGTTTGGAGAGGAGAGGGGACCAGCCCCAGCATTTT. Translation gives CASSLERRGDQPQHF.

The CDR3 DNA follows: TGTGCCAGCAGTTACGTTGACAATGAGCAGTTCTTC. The encoded protein is CASSYVDNEQFF. The chain is built from TRBV6-6 and TRBJ2-1; no reliable D call. This CDR3 has 12 amino acids. Germline CDR1 and CDR2: MNHNY and SVGAGI (reference sequence). V dropped 2 bases and J dropped 5 bases, with 4 bases sitting between them.

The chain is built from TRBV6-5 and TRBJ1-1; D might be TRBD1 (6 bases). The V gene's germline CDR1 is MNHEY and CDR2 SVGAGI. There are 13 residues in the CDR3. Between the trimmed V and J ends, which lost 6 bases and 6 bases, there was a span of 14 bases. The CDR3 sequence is CASSPSGGAEAFF. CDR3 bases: TGTGCCAGCAGCCCCTCGGGGGGCGCTGAAGCTTTCTTT.

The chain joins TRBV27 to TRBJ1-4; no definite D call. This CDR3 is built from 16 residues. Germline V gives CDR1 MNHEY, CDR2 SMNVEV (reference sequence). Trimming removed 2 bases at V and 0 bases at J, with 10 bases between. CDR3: CASSLRFATTNEKLFF. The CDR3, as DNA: TGTGCCAGCAGTTTACGTTTCGCTACAACTAATGAAAAACTGTTTTTT.

This chain's CDR3 is CASSLSGRAYYEQYF. The CDR3 region has the DNA TGTGCCAGCAGCTTGTCCGGAAGGGCTTATTACGAGCAGTACTTC. The chain uses TRBV5-6 and TRBJ2-7; D not resolved. This CDR3 is 15 amino acids long. Germline V gives CDR1 SGHDT, CDR2 YYEEEE. Trimming pared 1 base from V and 4 bases from J, leaving 15 bases between.

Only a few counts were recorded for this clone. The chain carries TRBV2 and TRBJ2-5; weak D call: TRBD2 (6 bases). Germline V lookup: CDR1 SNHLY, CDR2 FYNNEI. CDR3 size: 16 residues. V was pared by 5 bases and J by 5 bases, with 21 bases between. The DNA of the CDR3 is TGTGCCAGCAGTCAAATAGGAGGGGCCGCGTGGGAGACCCAGTACTTC. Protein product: CASSQIGGAAWETQYF.

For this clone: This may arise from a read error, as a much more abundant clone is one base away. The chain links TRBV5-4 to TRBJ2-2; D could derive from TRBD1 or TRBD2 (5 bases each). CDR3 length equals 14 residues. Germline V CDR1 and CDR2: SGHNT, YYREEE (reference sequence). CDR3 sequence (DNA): TGTGCCAGCAGACAAACCTACGGGGCCGGGGAGCCGTTTTTT. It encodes CASRQTYGAGEPFF.

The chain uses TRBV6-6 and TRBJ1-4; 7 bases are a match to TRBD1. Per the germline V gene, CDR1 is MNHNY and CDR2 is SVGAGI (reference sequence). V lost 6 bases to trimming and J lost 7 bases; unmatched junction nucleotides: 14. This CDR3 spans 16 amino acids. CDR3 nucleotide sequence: TGTGCCAGCAGCTCCGACAGGGCTCTTGGCTCTGAAAAACTGTTTTTT. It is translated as CASSSDRALGSEKLFF.

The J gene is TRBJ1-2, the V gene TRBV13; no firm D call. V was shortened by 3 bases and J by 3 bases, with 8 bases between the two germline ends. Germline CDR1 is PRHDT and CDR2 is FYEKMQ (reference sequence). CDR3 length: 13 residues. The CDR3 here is CASSFNRDYGYTF. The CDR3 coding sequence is TGTGCCAGCAGCTTCAACAGAGACTATGGCTACACCTTC.

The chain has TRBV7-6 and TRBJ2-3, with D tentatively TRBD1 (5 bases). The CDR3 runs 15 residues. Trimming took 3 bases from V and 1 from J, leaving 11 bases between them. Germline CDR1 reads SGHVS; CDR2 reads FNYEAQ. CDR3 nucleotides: TGTGCCAGCAGCTTTCAGGACACCCGCACAGATACGCAGTATTTT. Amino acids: CASSFQDTRTDTQYF. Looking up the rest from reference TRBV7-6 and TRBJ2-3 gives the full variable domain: GAGVSQSPRYKVTKRGQDVALRCDPISGHVSLYWYRQALGQGPEFLTYFNYEAQQDKSGLPNDRFSAERPEGSISTLTIQRTEQRDSAMYRCASSFQDTRTDTQYFGPGTRLTVL.

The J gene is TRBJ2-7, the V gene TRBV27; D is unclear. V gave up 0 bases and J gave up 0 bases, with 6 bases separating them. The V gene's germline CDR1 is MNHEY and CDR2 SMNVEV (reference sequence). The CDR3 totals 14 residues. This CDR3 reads CASSLSEISYEQYF. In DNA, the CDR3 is TGTGCCAGCAGTTTATCAGAAATCTCCTACGAGCAGTACTTC.

The CDR3 nucleotides read TGCGCCAGCAGCTTACAGGGAGCACCCTATAATTCACCCCTCCACTTT. It encodes CASSLQGAPYNSPLHF. The chain joins TRBV5-1 to TRBJ1-6; possible D gene TRBD1, 6 bases. In germline, CDR1 is SGHRS, CDR2 YFSETQ. The CDR3 is 16 amino acids. Trimming removed 2 bases from V and 2 bases from J, with 11 bases in between.

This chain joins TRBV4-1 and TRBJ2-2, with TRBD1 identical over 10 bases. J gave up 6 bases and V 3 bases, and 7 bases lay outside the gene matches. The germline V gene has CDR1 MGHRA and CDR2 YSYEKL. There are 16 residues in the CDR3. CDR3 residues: CASSHPQTGGSGELFF. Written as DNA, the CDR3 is TGCGCCAGCAGCCACCCCCAGACAGGGGGCTCCGGGGAGCTGTTTTTT.

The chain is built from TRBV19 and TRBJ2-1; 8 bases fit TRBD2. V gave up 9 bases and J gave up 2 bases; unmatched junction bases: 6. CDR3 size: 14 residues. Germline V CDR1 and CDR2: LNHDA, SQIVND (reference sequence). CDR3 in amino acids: CASPIAGPYNEQFF. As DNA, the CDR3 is TGTGCCAGCCCAATAGCGGGGCCCTACAATGAGCAGTTCTTC.

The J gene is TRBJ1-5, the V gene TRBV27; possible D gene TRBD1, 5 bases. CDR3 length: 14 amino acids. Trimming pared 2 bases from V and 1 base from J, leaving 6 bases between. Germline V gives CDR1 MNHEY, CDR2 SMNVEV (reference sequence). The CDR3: CASSLQGSNQPQHF. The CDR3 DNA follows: TGTGCCAGCAGTTTACAGGGCAGCAATCAGCCCCAGCATTTT.

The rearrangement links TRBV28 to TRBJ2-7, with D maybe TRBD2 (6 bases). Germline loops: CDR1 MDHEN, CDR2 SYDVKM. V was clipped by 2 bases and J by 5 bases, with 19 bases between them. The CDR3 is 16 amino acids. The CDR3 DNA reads TGTGCCAGCAGTTTAGAGTGGGGGGTAGCCCGAGACGAGCAGTACTTC. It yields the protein CASSLEWGVARDEQYF.

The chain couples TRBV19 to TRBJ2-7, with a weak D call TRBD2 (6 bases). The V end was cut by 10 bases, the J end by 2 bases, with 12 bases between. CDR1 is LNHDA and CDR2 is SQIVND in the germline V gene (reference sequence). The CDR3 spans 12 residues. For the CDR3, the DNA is TGTGCCACCCGGGGGAGCCCCTACGAGCAGTACTTC. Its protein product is CATRGSPYEQYF.

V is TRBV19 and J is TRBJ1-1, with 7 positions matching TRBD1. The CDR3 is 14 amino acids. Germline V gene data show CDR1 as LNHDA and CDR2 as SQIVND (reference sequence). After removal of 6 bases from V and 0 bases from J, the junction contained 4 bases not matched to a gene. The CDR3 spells CASSRDSLNTEAFF. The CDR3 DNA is TGTGCCAGTAGCCGGGACAGTTTGAACACTGAAGCTTTCTTT.

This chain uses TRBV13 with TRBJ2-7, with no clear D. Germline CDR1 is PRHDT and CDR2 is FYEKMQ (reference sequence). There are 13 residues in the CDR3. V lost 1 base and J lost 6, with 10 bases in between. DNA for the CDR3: TGTGCCAGCAGCTTAGACAGTACCGCCGAGCAGTACTTC. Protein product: CASSLDSTAEQYF.

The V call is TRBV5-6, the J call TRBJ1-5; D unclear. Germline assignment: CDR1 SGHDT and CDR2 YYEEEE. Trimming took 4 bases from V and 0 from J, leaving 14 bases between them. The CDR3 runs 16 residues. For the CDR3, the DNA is TGTGCCAGCAGCCCCCATGGGATTTATAGCAATCAGCCCCAGCATTTT. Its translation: CASSPHGIYSNQPQHF.

The DNA for the CDR3 is TGTGCCAGCAGTTACGGAGGAGGCGAGCAGTACTTC. It yields the protein CASSYGGGEQYF. J is TRBJ2-7 and V is TRBV6-6, with TRBD2 as a possible D gene (5 bases). This CDR3 is 12 amino acids long. The germline gives CDR1 MNHNY, CDR2 SVGAGI (reference sequence). The germline V and J ends were trimmed by 2 bases and 6 bases, with 8 bases remaining between them.

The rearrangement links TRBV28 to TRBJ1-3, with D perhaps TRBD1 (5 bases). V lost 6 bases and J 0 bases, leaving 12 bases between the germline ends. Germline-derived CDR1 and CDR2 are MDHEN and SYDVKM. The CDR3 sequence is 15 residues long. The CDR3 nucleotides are TGTGCCAGCAGACCGGGACGGGACTCTGGAAACACCATATATTTT. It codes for CASRPGRDSGNTIYF.

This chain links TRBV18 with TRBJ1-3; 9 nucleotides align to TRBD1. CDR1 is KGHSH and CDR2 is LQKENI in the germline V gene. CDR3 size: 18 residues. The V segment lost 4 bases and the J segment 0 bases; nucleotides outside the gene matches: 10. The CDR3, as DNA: TGTGCCAGCTCACATCCCCTGACAGGGGGGAGCTCTGGAAACACCATATATTTT. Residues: CASSHPLTGGSSGNTIYF.

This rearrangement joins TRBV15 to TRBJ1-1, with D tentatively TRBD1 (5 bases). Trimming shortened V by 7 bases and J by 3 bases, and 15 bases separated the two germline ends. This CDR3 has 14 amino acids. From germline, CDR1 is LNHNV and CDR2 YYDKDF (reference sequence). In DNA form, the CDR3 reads TGTGCCACCAAAGGGGAACGGTTTTACACTGAAGCTTTCTTT. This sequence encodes CATKGERFYTEAFF. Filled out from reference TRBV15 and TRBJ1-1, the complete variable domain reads DAMVIQNPRYQVTQFGKPVTLSCSQTLNHNVMYWYQQKSSQAPKLLFHYYDKDFNNEADTPDNFQSRRPNTSFCFLDIRSPGLGDTAMYLCATKGERFYTEAFFGQGTRLTVV.

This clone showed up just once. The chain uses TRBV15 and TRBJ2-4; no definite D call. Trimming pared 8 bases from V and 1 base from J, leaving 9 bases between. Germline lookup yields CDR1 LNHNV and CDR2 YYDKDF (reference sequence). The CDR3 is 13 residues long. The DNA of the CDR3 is TGTGCCACCGGGTGGGTGGCCAAAAACATTCAGTACTTC. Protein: CATGWVAKNIQYF.

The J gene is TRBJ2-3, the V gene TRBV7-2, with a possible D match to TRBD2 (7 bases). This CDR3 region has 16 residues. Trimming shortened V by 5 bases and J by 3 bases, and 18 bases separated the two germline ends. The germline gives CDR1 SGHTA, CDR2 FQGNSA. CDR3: CASSPHRGAITDTQYF. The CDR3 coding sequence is TGTGCCAGCAGCCCCCACCGGGGGGCCATAACAGATACGCAGTATTTT.

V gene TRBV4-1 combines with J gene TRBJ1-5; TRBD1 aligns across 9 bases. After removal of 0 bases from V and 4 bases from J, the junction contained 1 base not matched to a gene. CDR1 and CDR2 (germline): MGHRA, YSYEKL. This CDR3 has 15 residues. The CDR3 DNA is TGCGCCAGCAGCCAAGATGGACAGGGGAATCAGCCCCAGCATTTT. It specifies CASSQDGQGNQPQHF.

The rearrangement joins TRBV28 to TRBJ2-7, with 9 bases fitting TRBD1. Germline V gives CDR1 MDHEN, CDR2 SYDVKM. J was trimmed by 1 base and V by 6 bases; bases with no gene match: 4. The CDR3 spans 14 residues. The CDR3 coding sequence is TGTGCCAGCAGGCAGACAGGGGGTTCCTACGAGCAGTACTTC. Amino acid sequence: CASRQTGGSYEQYF.

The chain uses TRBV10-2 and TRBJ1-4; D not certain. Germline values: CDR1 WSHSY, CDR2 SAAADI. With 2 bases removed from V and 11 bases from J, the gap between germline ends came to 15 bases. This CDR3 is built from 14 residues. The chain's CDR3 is CASSEDPAPVKLFF. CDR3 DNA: TGCGCCAGCAGTGAGGACCCTGCTCCGGTGAAACTGTTTTTT.

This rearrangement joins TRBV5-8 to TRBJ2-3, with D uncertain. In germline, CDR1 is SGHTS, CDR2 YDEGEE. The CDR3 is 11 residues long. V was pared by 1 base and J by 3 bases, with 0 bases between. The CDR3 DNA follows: TGTGCCAGCAGCTTGACAGATACGCAGTATTTT. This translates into CASSLTDTQYF. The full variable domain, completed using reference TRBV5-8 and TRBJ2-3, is EAGVTQSPTHLIKTRGQQATLRCSPISGHTSVYWYQQALGLGLQFLLWYDEGEERNRGNFPPRFSGRQFPNYSSELNVNALELEDSALYLCASSLTDTQYFGPGTRLTVL.